Listed below are T cell receptor beta chains from one sample, sequenced in a study of shared clonotypes between healthy human individuals. Generated by immunoSEQ multiplex PCR, the TCRdb table keeps only in-frame clones and is missing some. The repertoire holds hundreds of thousands of clones, around 73% seen once, with under 2% in the top ten. The sample consisted of memory CD4+ T cells sorted from blood. The receptors were sampled from a woman in her twenties or thirties in good health. The CDR3 runs from the conserved cysteine through the conserved F or W. D genes are given only for firm matches. Only some rows state a clone size, as once, few, many or a class for expanded clones.

CASSKSDEQFF TGTGCCAGTAGTAAAAGCGATGAGCAGTTCTTC TRBV19 NA TRBJ2-1 NA
CASSNPPGNQPQHF TGTGCCAGCAGTAACCCGCCGGGCAATCAGCCCCAGCATTTT TRBV28 NA TRBJ1-5 NA
CASSLTSPGELFF TGTGCCAGCAGTTTGACAAGTCCCGGGGAGCTGTTTTTT TRBV28 NA TRBJ2-2 NA
CASSPSGEGVGEQYF TGTGCCAGCTCACCATCGGGGGAAGGAGTGGGCGAGCAGTACTTC TRBV18 NA TRBJ2-7 few
CASSRRVRANYGYTF TGTGCCAGCAGCCGACGCGTTCGAGCTAACTATGGCTACACCTTC TRBV28 NA TRBJ1-2 once
CASSTHHGTGTETQYF TGTGCCAGTAGTACTCATCACGGGACAGGGACGGAGACCCAGTACTTC TRBV19 TRBD1 TRBJ2-5 NA
CSARWKYEAFF TGCAGTGCTAGATGGAAGTATGAAGCTTTCTTT TRBV20-1 NA TRBJ1-1 NA
CASSQGVAGVQETQYF TGCGCCAGCAGCCAAGGAGTAGCGGGAGTCCAAGAGACCCAGTACTTC TRBV4-1 TRBD2 TRBJ2-5 once
CASRREGPYEQYF TGTGCCAGCCGACGGGAGGGACCCTACGAGCAGTACTTC TRBV6-1 TRBD2 TRBJ2-7 NA
CASSIGPSGRRPSNTGELFF TGTGCCAGTAGTATAGGTCCTAGCGGGAGACGTCCGTCGAACACCGGGGAGCTGTTTTTT TRBV19 TRBD2 TRBJ2-2 NA
CASRGHPGAFF TGTGCCAGCAGGGGACACCCTGGAGCTTTCTTT TRBV28 NA TRBJ1-1 NA
CASSDRVYGYGYTF TGTGCCAGCAGTGACAGGGTTTACGGCTATGGCTACACCTTC TRBV2 NA TRBJ1-2 NA
CATSRDNGADTIYF TGTGCCACCAGCAGAGATAATGGGGCTGACACCATATATTTT TRBV15 NA TRBJ1-3 few